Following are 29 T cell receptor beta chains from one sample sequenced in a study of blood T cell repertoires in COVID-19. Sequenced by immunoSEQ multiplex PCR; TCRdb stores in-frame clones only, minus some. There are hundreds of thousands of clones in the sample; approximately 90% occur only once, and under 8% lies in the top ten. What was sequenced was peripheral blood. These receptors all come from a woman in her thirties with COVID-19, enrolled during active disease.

CDR3 sequence reads: CATSRDMAGQETQYF. In nucleotides, the CDR3 is TGTGCCACCAGCAGAGATATGGCGGGACAAGAGACCCAGTACTTC. The chain links TRBV15 to TRBJ2-5; possibly TRBD2 for D (6 bases). Germline V CDR1 and CDR2: LNHNV, YYDKDF (reference sequence). The CDR3 has 15 amino acids. V lost 0 bases to trimming and J lost 2 bases, with 10 bases between them. Drawing the rest from reference TRBV15 and TRBJ2-5, the complete variable domain is DAMVIQNPRYQVTQFGKPVTLSCSQTLNHNVMYWYQQKSSQAPKLLFHYYDKDFNNEADTPDNFQSRRPNTSFCFLDIRSPGLGDTAMYLCATSRDMAGQETQYFGPGTRLLVL.

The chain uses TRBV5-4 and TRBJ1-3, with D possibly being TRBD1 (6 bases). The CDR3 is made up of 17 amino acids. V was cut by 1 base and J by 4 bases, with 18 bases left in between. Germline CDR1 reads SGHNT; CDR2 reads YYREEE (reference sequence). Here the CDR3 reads CASSLPRDTQGGNTIYF. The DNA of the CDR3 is TGTGCCAGCAGCTTGCCCAGGGACACCCAAGGGGGAAACACCATATATTTT.

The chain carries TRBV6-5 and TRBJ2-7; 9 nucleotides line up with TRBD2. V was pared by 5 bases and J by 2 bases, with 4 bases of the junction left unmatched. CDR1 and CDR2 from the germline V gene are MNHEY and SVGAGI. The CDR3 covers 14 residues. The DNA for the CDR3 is TGTGCCAGCAGTCGGACTAGCGCTACCTACGAGCAGTACGTC. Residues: CASSRTSATYEQYV.

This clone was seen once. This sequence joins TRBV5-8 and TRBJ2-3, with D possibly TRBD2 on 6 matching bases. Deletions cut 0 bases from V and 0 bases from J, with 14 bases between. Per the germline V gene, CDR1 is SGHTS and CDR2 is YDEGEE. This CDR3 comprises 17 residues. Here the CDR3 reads CASSLEGRLESTDTQYF. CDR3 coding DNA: TGTGCCAGCAGCTTGGAAGGGCGACTAGAAAGCACAGATACGCAGTATTTT.

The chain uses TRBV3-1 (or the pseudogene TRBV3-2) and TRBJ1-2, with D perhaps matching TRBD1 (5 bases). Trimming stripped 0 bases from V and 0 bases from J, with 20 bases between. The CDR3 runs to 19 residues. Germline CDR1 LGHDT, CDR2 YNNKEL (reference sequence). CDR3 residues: CASSQDMAWTIRTNYGYTF. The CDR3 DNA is TGTGCCAGCAGCCAAGATATGGCCTGGACAATCCGGACTAACTATGGCTACACCTTC.

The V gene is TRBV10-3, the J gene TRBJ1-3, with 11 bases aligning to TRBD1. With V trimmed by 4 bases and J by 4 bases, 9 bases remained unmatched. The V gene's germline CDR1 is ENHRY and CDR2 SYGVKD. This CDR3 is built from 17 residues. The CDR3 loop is CAISAVGQGARGNTIYF. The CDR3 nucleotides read TGTGCCATCAGTGCCGTAGGACAGGGGGCAAGAGGAAACACCATATATTTT.

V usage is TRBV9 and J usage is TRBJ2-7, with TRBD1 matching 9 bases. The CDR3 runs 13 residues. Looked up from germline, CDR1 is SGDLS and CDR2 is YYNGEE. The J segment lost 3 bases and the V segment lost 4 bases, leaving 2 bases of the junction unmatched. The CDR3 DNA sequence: TGTGCCAGCAGCCGGACAGGGGACTACGAGCAGTACTTC. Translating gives CASSRTGDYEQYF.

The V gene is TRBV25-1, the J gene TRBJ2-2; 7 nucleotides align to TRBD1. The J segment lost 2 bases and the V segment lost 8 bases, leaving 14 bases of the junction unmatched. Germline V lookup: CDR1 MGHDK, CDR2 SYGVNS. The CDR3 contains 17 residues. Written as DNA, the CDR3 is TGTGCCAGCGCGGACAGGCCTCAAGGTCGTAACACCGGGGAGCTGTTTTTT. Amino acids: CASADRPQGRNTGELFF.

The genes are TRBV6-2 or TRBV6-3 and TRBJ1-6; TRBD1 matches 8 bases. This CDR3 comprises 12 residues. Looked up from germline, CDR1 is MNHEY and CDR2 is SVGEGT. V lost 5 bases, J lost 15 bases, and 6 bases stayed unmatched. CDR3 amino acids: CASSNIQGDLHF. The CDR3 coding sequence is TGTGCCAGCAGTAACATACAGGGGGACCTCCACTTT.

The CDR3 reads CASSAGLYTEKLFF. DNA of the CDR3: TGTGCCAGTAGTGCAGGACTTTATACGGAAAAACTGTTTTTT. The chain joins TRBV19 to TRBJ1-4, with D uncertain. The V gene lost 5 bases and the J gene lost 8 bases, with 15 bases spanning the gap. The CDR3 runs 14 residues. Germline V CDR1 and CDR2: LNHDA, SQIVND (reference sequence).

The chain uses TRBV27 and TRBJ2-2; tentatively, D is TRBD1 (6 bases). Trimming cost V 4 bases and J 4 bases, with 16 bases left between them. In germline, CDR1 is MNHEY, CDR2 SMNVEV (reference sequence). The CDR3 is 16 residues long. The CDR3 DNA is TGTGCCAGCAGTTACCACAGGGAAGTGGGCACCGGGGAGCTGTTTTTT. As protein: CASSYHREVGTGELFF.

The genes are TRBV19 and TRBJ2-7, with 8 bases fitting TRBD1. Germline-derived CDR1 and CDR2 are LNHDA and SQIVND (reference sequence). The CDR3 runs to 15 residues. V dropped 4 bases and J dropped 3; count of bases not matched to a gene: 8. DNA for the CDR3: TGTGCCAGTAGTACCTCCGGGACAGGAGTCTACGAGCAGTACTTC. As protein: CASSTSGTGVYEQYF.

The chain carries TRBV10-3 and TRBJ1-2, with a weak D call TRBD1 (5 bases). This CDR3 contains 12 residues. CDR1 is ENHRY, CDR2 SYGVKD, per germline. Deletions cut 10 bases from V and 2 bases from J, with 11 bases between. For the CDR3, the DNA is TGTGCCACAATGGGGGGGAACTATGGCTACACCTTC. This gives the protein CATMGGNYGYTF.

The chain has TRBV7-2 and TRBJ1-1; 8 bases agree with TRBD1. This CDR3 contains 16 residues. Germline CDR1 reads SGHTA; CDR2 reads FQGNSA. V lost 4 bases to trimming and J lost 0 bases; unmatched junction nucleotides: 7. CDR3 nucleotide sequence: TGTGCCAGCAGCTCCGGGACAGGATACATGAACACTGAAGCTTTCTTT. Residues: CASSSGTGYMNTEAFF.

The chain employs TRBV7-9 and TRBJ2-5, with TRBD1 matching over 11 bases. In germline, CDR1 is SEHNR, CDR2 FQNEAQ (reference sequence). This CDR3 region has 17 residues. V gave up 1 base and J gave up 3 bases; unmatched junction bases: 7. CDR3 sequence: CASSLGDRGIREETQYF. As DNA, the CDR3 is TGTGCCAGCAGCTTAGGGGACAGGGGGATTCGGGAAGAGACCCAGTACTTC.

Here the CDR3 DNA reads TGTGCCAGCAGTGGGGGGCTAGCAAGCACAGATACGCAGTATTTT. Translation gives CASSGGLASTDTQYF. J is TRBJ2-3 and V is TRBV2; maybe TRBD1 (6 bases). CDR3 length: 15 residues. Germline V gene lookup returns CDR1 SNHLY and CDR2 FYNNEI. The V end lost 4 bases, the J end lost 0 bases, and 11 bases lay between the germline ends.

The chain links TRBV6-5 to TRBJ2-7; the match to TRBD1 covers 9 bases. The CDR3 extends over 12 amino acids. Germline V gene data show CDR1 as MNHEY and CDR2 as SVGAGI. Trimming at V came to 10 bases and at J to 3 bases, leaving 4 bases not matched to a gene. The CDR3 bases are TGTGCCACCAGGACAGGGGTCTACGAGCAGTACGTC. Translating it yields CATRTGVYEQYV.

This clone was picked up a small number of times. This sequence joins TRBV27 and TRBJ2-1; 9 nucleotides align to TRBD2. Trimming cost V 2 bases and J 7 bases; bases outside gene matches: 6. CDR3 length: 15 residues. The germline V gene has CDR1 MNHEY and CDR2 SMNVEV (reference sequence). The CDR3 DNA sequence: TGTGCCAGCAGTTTAGTAGCGGGAGAAATGAATGAGCAGTTCTTC. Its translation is CASSLVAGEMNEQFF.

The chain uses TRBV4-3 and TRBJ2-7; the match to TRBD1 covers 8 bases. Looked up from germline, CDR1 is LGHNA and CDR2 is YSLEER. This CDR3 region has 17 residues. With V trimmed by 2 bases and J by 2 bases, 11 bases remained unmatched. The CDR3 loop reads CASSQQLGQGTPYEQYF. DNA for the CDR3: TGCGCCAGCAGCCAACAACTTGGACAGGGTACCCCCTACGAGCAGTACTTC.

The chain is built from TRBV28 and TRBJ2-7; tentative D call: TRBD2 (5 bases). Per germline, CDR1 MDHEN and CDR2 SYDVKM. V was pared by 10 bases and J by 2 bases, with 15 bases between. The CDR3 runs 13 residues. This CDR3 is CATLGAEAYEQYF. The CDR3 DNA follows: TGTGCCACCCTCGGAGCGGAGGCCTACGAGCAGTACTTC.

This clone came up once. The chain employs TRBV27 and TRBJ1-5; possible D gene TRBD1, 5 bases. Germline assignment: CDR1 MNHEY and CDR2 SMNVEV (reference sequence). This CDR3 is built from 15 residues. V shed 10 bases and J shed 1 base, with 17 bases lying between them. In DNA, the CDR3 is TGTGCCACCGCCCCCTCGGGGGGAAGCAATCAGCCCCAGCATTTT. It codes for CATAPSGGSNQPQHF.

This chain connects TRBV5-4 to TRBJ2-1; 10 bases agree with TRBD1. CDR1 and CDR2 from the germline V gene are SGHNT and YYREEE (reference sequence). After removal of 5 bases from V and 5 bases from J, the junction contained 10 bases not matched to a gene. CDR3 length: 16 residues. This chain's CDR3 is CASRSAGTGDDNEQFF. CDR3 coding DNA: TGTGCCAGCAGGTCCGCCGGGACAGGGGACGACAATGAGCAGTTCTTC. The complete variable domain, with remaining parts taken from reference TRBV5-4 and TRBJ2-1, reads ETGVTQSPTHLIKTRGQQVTLRCSSQSGHNTVSWYQQALGQGPQFIFQYYREEENGRGNFPPRFSGLQFPNYSSELNVNALELDDSALYLCASRSAGTGDDNEQFFGPGTRLTVL.

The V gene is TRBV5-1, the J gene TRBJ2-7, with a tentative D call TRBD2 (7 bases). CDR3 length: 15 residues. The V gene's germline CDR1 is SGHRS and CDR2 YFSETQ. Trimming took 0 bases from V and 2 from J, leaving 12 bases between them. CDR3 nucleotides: TGCGCCAGCAGCTTGGCTGGGGGGGCCACCTACGAGCAGTACTTC. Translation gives CASSLAGGATYEQYF.

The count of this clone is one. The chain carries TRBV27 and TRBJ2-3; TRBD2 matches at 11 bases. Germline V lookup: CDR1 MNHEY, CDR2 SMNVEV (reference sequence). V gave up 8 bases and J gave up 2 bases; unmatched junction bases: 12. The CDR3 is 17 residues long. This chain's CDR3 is CASRRGQGLAVTDTQYF. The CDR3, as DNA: TGTGCCAGCCGCCGGGGCCAGGGACTAGCGGTCACAGATACGCAGTATTTT.

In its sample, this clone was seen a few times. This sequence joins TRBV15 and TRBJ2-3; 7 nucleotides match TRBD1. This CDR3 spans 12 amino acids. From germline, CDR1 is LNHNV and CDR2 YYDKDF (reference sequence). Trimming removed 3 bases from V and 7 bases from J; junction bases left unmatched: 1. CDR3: CATSRDRYTQYF. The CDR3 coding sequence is TGTGCCACCAGCAGGGACAGGTATACGCAGTATTTT.

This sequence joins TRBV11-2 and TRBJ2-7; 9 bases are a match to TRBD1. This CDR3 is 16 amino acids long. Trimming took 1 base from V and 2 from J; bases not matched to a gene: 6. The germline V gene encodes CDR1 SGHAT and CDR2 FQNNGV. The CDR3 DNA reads TGTGCCAGCAGCTTAGCGGCGGGACAGGGAGCCTACGAGCAGTACTTC. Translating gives CASSLAAGQGAYEQYF.

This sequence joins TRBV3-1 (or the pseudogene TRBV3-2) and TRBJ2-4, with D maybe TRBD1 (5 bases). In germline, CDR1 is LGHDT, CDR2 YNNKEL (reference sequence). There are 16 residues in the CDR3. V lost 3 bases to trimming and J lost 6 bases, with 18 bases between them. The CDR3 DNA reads TGTGCCAGCAGCCAGCCTGTGGGCAGGGAAGCAAACATTCAGTACTTC. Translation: CASSQPVGREANIQYF.

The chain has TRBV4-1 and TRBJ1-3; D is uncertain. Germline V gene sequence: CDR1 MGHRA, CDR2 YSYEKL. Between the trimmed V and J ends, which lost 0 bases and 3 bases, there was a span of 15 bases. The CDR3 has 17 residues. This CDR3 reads CASSQEVTGIRGNTIYF. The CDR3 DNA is TGCGCCAGCAGCCAAGAAGTGACGGGTATACGTGGAAACACCATATATTTT.

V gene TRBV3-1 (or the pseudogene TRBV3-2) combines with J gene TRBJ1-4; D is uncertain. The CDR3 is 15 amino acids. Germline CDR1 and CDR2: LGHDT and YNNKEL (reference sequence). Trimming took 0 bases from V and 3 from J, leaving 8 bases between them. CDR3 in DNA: TGTGCCAGCAGCCAAGACCTGGCCTCTAATGAAAAACTGTTTTTT. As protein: CASSQDLASNEKLFF.